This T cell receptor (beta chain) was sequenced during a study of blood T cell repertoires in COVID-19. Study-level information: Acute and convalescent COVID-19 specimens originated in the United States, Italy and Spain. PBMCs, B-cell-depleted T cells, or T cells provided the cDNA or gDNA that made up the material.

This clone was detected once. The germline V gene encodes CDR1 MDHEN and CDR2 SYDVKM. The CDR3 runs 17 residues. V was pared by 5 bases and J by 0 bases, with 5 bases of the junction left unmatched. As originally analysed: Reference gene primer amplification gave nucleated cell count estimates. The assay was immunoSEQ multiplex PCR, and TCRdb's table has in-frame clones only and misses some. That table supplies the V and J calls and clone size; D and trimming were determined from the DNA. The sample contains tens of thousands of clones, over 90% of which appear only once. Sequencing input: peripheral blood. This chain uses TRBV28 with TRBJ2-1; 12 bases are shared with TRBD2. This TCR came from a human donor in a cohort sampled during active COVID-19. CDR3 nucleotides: TGTGCCAGCAGTCCCAGGACTAGCGGGAACTCCTACAATGAGCAGTTCTTC. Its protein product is CASSPRTSGNSYNEQFF.